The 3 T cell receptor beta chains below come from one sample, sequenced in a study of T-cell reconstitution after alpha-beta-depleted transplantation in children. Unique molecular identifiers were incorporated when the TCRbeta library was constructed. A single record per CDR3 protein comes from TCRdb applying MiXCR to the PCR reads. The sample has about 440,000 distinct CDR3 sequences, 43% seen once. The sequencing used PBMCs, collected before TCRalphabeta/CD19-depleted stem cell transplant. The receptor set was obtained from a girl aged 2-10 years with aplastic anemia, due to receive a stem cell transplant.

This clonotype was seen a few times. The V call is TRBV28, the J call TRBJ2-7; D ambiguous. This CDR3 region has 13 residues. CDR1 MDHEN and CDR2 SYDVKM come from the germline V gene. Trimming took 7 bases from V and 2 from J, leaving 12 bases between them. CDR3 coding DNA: TGTGCCAGCACTAGTGGGGTAGCCTACGAGCAGTACTTC. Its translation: CASTSGVAYEQYF.

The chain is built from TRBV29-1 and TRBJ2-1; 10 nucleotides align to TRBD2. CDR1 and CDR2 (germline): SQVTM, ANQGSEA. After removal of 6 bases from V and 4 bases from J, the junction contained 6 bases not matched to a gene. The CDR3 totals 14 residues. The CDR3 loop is CSVPGLAYYNEQFF. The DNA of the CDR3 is TGCAGCGTACCGGGACTAGCGTATTACAATGAGCAGTTCTTC.

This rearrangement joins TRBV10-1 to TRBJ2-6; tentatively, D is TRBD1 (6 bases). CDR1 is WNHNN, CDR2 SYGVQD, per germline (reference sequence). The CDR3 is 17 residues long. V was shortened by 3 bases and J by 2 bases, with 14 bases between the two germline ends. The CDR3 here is CASSDSGHDAGANVLTF. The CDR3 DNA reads TGCGCCAGCAGTGATTCGGGACACGACGCTGGGGCCAACGTCCTGACTTTC.